One T cell receptor beta chain is described in this entry. This clonotype was observed at least ten times. Its target antigen remains unknown. Base qualities were left out, and no much larger clone turns up one base away. Libraries were built with PCR. TCRdb records Illumina HiSeq 4000 as the sequencer. Preparation of bulk TCR libraries followed a previously described approach, with the TCR primers listed in Table S5. Purification of total RNA was performed with the Qiagen AllPrep DNA/RNA kit. Reads from multiple sequencing runs of the same library were pooled before analysis. Per the source publication's procedure: Reads were retained only if an exact TCR constant sequence was present, and the retained reads were trimmed to 150 nt and grouped according to their 12-nt molecular barcodes. Reads within each barcode group were sub-clustered using a 15% Levenshtein threshold, and quality-weighted consensus sequences were constructed for each RNA molecule. Non-functional sequences were excluded, and lower-count sequences lying one edit away from another sequence were also excluded. On the basis of fitting two negative binomial distributions, barcode sub-clusters with fewer than 20% of the maximum read count were discarded. The raw public reads went through TCRdb reprocessing: fastp at Q25, MiXCR clone calling, in-frame beta chains kept. Entries that share a CDR3 protein sequence are merged under the most common genes and DNA. TCRdb's processing, not the authors', yielded these V and J calls. The sample profile shows around 82,000 distinct CDR3 sequences; under 20% of them were found once. 0.7% to 0.95% of the sample belongs to the ten largest clones.

For CDR1 and CDR2, the germline V gene lists MNHEY and SVGEGT. V gives up 2 bases and J gives up 4 bases, and the segment between their germline ends measures 2 bases. The CDR3 holds 11 amino acids from the cysteine to the phenylalanine. The retained sequence is limited to the CDR3, 33 bases, with the frame set at the first base. Naive CD8 T cell libraries were made from approximately 20,000 to 1,000,000 sorted cells using 10%, 30% or 50% of purified RNA. On a BD FACSAria II, naive CD8 T cells were FACS-sorted as CD8+CD4-CCR7+CD45RA+ and collected into RLT Plus buffer. Detection sensitivity was tested by spiking Jurkat RNA equal to around 11 TCR copies' worth into samples containing about 17,000-1,000,000 naive CD8 T cells. CD8 T cells were enriched using RosetteSep CD8+ T Cell Enrichment Cocktail and Ficoll-Paque, and the enriched cells then underwent ACK red cell lysis. The data derive from a study of molecular identifiers for immune sequencing clone quantification listed by TCRdb under 2018. Some background on the complete study: In a replicate experiment, RNA from roughly 21,000 or 96,000 naive CD8 T cells was split into five aliquots, four of which were sequenced. This methods study benchmarked molecular-identifier clustering-based TCR repertoire sequencing (MIDCIRS) and TCR RNA copy counting, using CD8 T cells to do so. Study-level results and caveats: In CMV-specific effector cells, clones with more than 20 RNA copies accounted for over 97% of molecules, whereas in naive cells such clones accounted for under 1%. The naive libraries included spiked-in Jurkat TCR RNA (10 copies' worth), and this RNA is not part of the donor repertoire. Modeling gave 3 to 3.5 recovered TCR RNA copies per cell versus 8 to 10 by digital PCR, implying roughly 30% capture efficiency. The sizes of highly expanded clones could end up underestimated when identical TCR molecules share a barcode. When barcode sub-clustering was not used, chimeric consensus sequences inflated TCR diversity, with chimeras reaching as high as 47%. Spiked-in Jurkat TCR RNA equal to a single cell's worth was reported to be detectable even within 1,100,000 naive CD8 T cells.

The rearranged segments are TRBV6-2 or TRBV6-3 and TRBJ1-2, with no confidently assigned D gene. This clonotype was sampled from a human donor in good health. Some libraries in this study had Jurkat cell RNA spiked in. The sample comprised naive CD8+ T cells from blood, with Jurkat cell RNA spiked in. Per the publication, the cell subset or site label means: FACS-sorted CD8+CD4-CCR7+CD45RA+ naive T cells. Here is the DNA: TGTGCCAGCAGTTACAGCTATGGCTACACCTTC. This is translated as CASSYSYGYTF.